This T cell receptor beta chain was sequenced in a study of regulatory T cells in long-lasting Graves disease (TCRdb year 2021). Background on the whole study: Patients with newly diagnosed Graves' disease had been on antithyroid drugs for under 3 months. Patients with persistent Graves' disease were compared with patients with newly diagnosed Graves' disease using TCR sequencing and RNA sequencing of peripheral blood. A total of some 33 samples were covered by TCR sequencing, comprising some 13 persistent and 20 or so newly diagnosed Graves' disease patients. The study was registered as a clinical trial and conducted in China. Overall results and qualifications from the work: The authors acknowledged the small sample size as a limitation that may reduce accuracy. Persistent patients shared more public clonotypes among themselves (around 2,500) than newly diagnosed patients did (about 970). Because the primary lesion, thyroid tissue, could not be accessed, the study looked at peripheral blood alone. Sequencing and analysis were restricted to the TCR beta chain. Persistent Graves' disease patients showed lower TCR Shannon entropy and fewer highly expanded clones than newly diagnosed patients, suggesting clonal expansion. Preferential use of TRBV28, TRBJ1-2 and TRBJ2-5 was observed in persistent disease, whereas TRBV20-1 and TRBJ2-1 were favored in newly diagnosed disease.

Trimming leaves V shorter by 3 bases and J shorter by 8 bases, with the junction holding 2 bases beyond the gene matches. The cysteine opens and the phenylalanine closes a CDR3 of 13 amino acids. The entry retains the CDR3 DNA only, 39 bases that are in frame from base 1. Library method: multiplex PCR. The instrument given in TCRdb is Illumina HiSeq 4000. CDR3 regions were amplified by Arm-PCR with iRepertoire HTBI primers to construct TCR beta libraries. Before sequencing, the PCR products went through gel purification. Under the source paper's analysis protocol: Across samples, roughly 60 TRBV and 13 to 15 TRBJ segments were identified and used for gene usage analysis of CDR3 amino acid clonotypes. Filtered high-quality paired reads were merged into contigs using COPE and FqMerger. Contigs were aligned with BLAST to IMGT TRBV, TRBD and TRBJ reference genes, and CDR3 was defined per IMGT. Any clonotype with a frequency above 0.1% was classified as a highly expanded clone. Repertoire diversity was measured by Shannon entropy, and V-J evenness by the Gini coefficient. A clonotype found in more than one individual was treated as public. TCRdb itself trimmed the public reads at Q25 with fastp, ran MiXCR and retained productive beta chains. Under each unique CDR3 protein, matching rows form one entry showing the most common genes and DNA. TCRdb's processing, not the authors', yielded these V and J calls. The sample table lists fewer than 550,000 distinct CDR3 sequences, about 15% of them with a count of one. Of the sample, roughly 23% is held by the ten largest clones.

The sample's time point, from its label and the paper: newly diagnosed GD, antithyroid drugs for less than 3 months. For both TCR sequencing and RNA sequencing, RNA was extracted from PBMCs in TRIzol. The diagnosis of Graves' disease followed American Thyroid Association guidelines. Patients were recruited from an endocrinology department in Xi'an, China. Each patient gave about 8.1 milliliters of peripheral blood, collected in an EDTA anticoagulant tube. PBMCs were isolated by Ficoll Paque Plus density gradient separation without further T cell sorting. An Agilent 2100 Bioanalyzer and agarose gel were used to check RNA quality, while a NanoDrop 2000 measured RNA concentration. Ten or more counts support this clonotype. Its antigen has not been determined. No base quality values were provided; no much bigger clone lies one nucleotide off. These data also featured in a second study, about T cells in Graves' hyperthyroidism and ophthalmopathy. That second report states: Stable Graves' hyperthyroidism was defined as the absence of progression to ophthalmopathy over 18 months of follow-up. Hyperthyroidism patients were aged 18 to 65 years and newly diagnosed, with disease duration of less than 2 months. Any patient with an uncontrolled infection, another autoimmune disease, pregnancy or lactation was excluded. Diagnoses relied on clinical symptoms, serum thyroxine and TRAb, thyroid ultrasound and orbital computed tomography. For the first round of RT-PCR on the TCR CDR3, the HTBI primer set was used together with the Qiagen OneStep RT-PCR kit. Blood samples also contained most of the expanded thyroid clonotypes (frequency above 0.001), which suggests that blood repertoires may reflect thyroid immune responses. A 13 V-J signature model separated ophthalmopathy from stable hyperthyroidism, with about 88% sensitivity and roughly 84% specificity in cross-validation and 80%/75% in testing. In validation, the model predicted progression to ophthalmopathy a median of around 6.5 months before onset, with about 70% sensitivity and about 75% specificity. To identify TCR V-J signatures that set the groups apart, the researchers used a discovery cohort of more than 95 patients, made up of approximately 43 with Graves' ophthalmopathy and approximately 57 with stable Graves' hyperthyroidism. Whether ophthalmopathy could be predicted prospectively was tested in an independent validation cohort made up of about 20 hyperthyroidism patients plus 17 patients who later progressed to ophthalmopathy. For training and testing, the roughly 100 patients in the discovery cohort were randomly divided in a 7:3 ratio. In roughly six Graves' hyperthyroidism patients, the study also compared T-cell repertoires from thyroid tissue with T-cell repertoires from blood. Following sampling, methimazole starting at 30 mg daily was given to hyperthyroidism patients, and high-dose intravenous methylprednisolone was given to ophthalmopathy patients. A second multiplex PCR round built the libraries, followed by size selection and purification. The libraries were sequenced on an Illumina HiSeq2000 using paired-end 100 bp reads. Raw data were processed with SOAPnuke, discarding reads with adapters, uncalled bases, mean Phred below 15, or no exact constant-primer or identifier match. High-quality paired reads were merged with COPE v1.2.5, and unique nucleotide sequences were defined as clonotypes. MiTCR v1.1 was used to align clonotypes to the IMGT TRBV, TRBD and TRBJ reference segments. Analysis was restricted to V-J combinations with a frequency above 0.0001, which covered roughly 99% of repertoires. The TCS score was defined as the ratio of F50 (clonal expansion) to E x V (chaos), calculated using BLOSUM62-based TCRdist between CDR3 peptides within each V-J. Welch's t-statistics and random forest reduced approximately 520 V-J features to about 12, which were used in a naive Bayes classifier (R e1071). No statistical method was used to fix the sample size in advance, and group allocation was not hidden from the investigators. TCR Vbeta CDR3 sequencing of some 140 peripheral blood samples (under 45 ophthalmopathy, under 80 hyperthyroidism and approximately 17 progressor patients) is reported in the paper.

The receptor comes from a woman aged 18-30 years with Graves disease. Donor details come from another sample of the same person, matched by shared clones. The chain is encoded by TRBV12-3 or TRBV12-4 joined to TRBJ2-3, with TRBD2 identical over 10 junction bases. Sample: peripheral blood mononuclear cells (PBMCs), taken at new diagnosis, from a patient treated with antithyroid drugs. The DNA sequence is as follows: TGTGCCAGCAGTTTTGCTAGCGGGAGTACGCAGTATTTT. Translated, this gives CASSFASGSTQYF.